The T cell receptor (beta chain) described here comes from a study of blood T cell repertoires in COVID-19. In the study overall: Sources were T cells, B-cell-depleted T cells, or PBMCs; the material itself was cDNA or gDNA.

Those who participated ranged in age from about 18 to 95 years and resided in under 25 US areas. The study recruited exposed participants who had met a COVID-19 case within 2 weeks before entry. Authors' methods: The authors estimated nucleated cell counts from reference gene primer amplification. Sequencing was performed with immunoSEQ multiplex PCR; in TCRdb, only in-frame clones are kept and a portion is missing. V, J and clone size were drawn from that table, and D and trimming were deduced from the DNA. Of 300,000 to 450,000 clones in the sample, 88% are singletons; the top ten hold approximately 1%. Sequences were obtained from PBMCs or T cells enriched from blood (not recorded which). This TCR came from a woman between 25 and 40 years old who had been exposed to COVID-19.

CDR3 sequence (DNA): TGCGCCAGCAGCTTACAGGGAAGGGAGGGTTCACCCCTCCACTTT. Encoded protein: CASSLQGREGSPLHF. The genes are TRBV5-1 and TRBJ1-6, with a tentative D call TRBD1 (6 bases). The length of the CDR3 is 15 residues. V lost 2 bases to trimming and J lost 9 bases, with 15 bases between them. CDR1 is SGHRS and CDR2 is YFSETQ in the germline V gene.